The 24 T cell receptor beta chains in this list originate from one sample, sequenced in a study of blood T cells in healthy people across ages. It was with a sample-barcoded 5' primer and a J-beta primer mix that a second PCR of roughly 6 to 11 cycles was run. TCRdb fed the 5' RACE reads into MiXCR, producing one record per CDR3 protein. The table includes 1.5 million or so distinct CDR3 sequences, roughly two fifths detected once. Sequenced input: blood. These receptors were taken from a woman between 18 and 29 years old in good health.

The V gene is TRBV4-2, the J gene TRBJ2-3; D not resolved. Germline-derived CDR1 and CDR2 are LGHNA and YNFKEQ. The V and J ends lost 0 bases and 2 bases respectively, with 12 bases between them. The CDR3 covers 16 residues. Here the CDR3 DNA reads TGTGCCAGCAGCCAAGAATCCCAGATCCCCACAGATACGCAGTATTTT. This sequence encodes CASSQESQIPTDTQYF.

The chain recombines TRBV7-9 with TRBJ2-7, with D possibly TRBD1 on 5 matching bases. Germline values: CDR1 SEHNR, CDR2 FQNEAQ (reference sequence). The CDR3 totals 13 residues. Between the trimmed V and J ends, which lost 6 bases and 7 bases, there was a span of 16 bases. The CDR3 bases are TGTGCCAGCAGTCCCAGGGATTCCAATGAGCAGTACTTC. Amino acid sequence: CASSPRDSNEQYF.

In this sample, this clonotype turned up a few times. J is TRBJ2-3 and V is TRBV29-1, with D maybe TRBD1 (5 bases). Germline loops: CDR1 SQVTM, CDR2 ANQGSEA. V was clipped by 2 bases and J by 0 bases, with 18 bases between them. This CDR3 has 17 amino acids. The CDR3 sequence is CSVEILNLGRSTDTQYF. CDR3 DNA sequence: TGCAGCGTTGAAATCCTGAATTTGGGGCGTAGCACAGATACGCAGTATTTT.

The rearrangement uses TRBV20-1 and TRBJ1-2, with D perhaps matching TRBD1 (5 bases). Germline V gene data show CDR1 as DFQATT and CDR2 as SNEGSKA (reference sequence). There are 14 residues in the CDR3. V was clipped by 5 bases and J by 0 bases, with 13 bases between them. The CDR3 DNA is TGCAGTGCTCTAGGGGACCGTGCTAACTATGGCTACACCTTC. The encoded protein is CSALGDRANYGYTF.

The chain carries TRBV7-2 and TRBJ1-5; TRBD1 agrees at 7 bases. V gave up 5 bases and J gave up 4 bases; unmatched junction bases: 8. CDR1 is SGHTA, CDR2 FQGNSA, per germline. The CDR3 has 15 residues. For the CDR3, the DNA is TGTGCCAGCAGCCTGGACAGGAGTACTAATCAGCCCCAGCATTTT. It codes for CASSLDRSTNQPQHF. The full variable domain, its missing parts supplied by reference TRBV7-2 and TRBJ1-5, is GAGVSQSPSNKVTEKGKDVELRCDPISGHTALYWYRQSLGQGLEFLIYFQGNSAPDKSGLPSDRFSAERTGGSVSTLTIQRTQQEDSAVYLCASSLDRSTNQPQHFGDGTRLSIL.

The chain carries TRBV9 and TRBJ2-5, with TRBD2 identical over 10 bases. This CDR3 contains 15 residues. CDR1 and CDR2 from the germline V gene are SGDLS and YYNGEE. Trimming removed 4 bases from V and 11 bases from J; junction bases left unmatched: 14. This chain's CDR3 is CASSLRAGGDNEQYF. The CDR3 DNA reads as TGTGCCAGCAGCTTAAGAGCGGGAGGGGACAATGAGCAGTACTTC.

A few counts support this clonotype. The V call is TRBV12-3 or TRBV12-4, the J call TRBJ2-7; 9 positions match TRBD2. There are 16 residues in the CDR3. V shed 1 base and J 0 bases; nucleotides not matched to a gene: 4. This CDR3 reads CASSLGSRGGSYEQYF. For the CDR3, the DNA is TGTGCCAGCAGTTTAGGATCGCGGGGGGGCTCCTACGAGCAGTACTTC.

The V and J genes are TRBV6-6 and TRBJ1-3, with 7 bases that match TRBD1. The CDR3 contains 14 residues. Germline values: CDR1 MNHNY, CDR2 SVGAGI (reference sequence). V was clipped by 5 bases and J by 5 bases; unmatched bases: 6. The DNA of the CDR3 is TGTGCCAGCAGTACTGACAGGGCTCGAAACACCATATATTTT. Its protein is CASSTDRARNTIYF.

The rearrangement joins TRBV7-2 to TRBJ2-1, with D perhaps TRBD1 or TRBD2 (5 bases each). The germline V and J ends were trimmed by 0 bases and 6 bases, with 12 bases remaining between them. From germline, CDR1 is SGHTA and CDR2 FQGNSA. The CDR3 is made up of 15 amino acids. The CDR3 here is CASSLAGPPGNEQFF. The CDR3 DNA reads as TGTGCCAGCAGCTTAGCGGGACCCCCTGGCAATGAGCAGTTCTTC.

Only a few counts were recorded for this clonotype. The chain uses TRBV7-9 and TRBJ1-2; possible D gene TRBD1, 5 bases. V lost 5 bases and J 2 bases, leaving 18 bases between the germline ends. Looked up from germline, CDR1 is SEHNR and CDR2 is FQNEAQ (reference sequence). This CDR3 contains 16 residues. CDR3 DNA: TGTGCCAGCAGCATAACTGAACGGGACGGAAACTATGGCTACACCTTC. Amino acids: CASSITERDGNYGYTF.

This clonotype has more than one count but fewer than ten. The chain links TRBV12-3 or TRBV12-4 to TRBJ2-1; D is undetermined. Trimming stripped 5 bases from V and 7 bases from J, with 9 bases between. The CDR3 is 12 residues long. The DNA of the CDR3 is TGTGCCAGCAGTCCTGGTTGGAATGAGCAGTTCTTC. Its protein is CASSPGWNEQFF.

This chain joins TRBV4-1 and TRBJ2-7; TRBD2 matches at 15 bases. This CDR3 is 18 amino acids long. V lost 1 base to trimming and J lost 5 bases; unmatched junction nucleotides: 9. Germline-derived CDR1 and CDR2 are MGHRA and YSYEKL. The CDR3 sequence is CASSQGVPGLAGGDEQYF. The CDR3 nucleotides are TGCGCCAGCAGCCAAGGCGTACCGGGACTAGCGGGGGGCGACGAGCAGTACTTC.

This clonotype was counted once. The chain links TRBV28 to TRBJ2-5, with D possibly TRBD2 on 6 matching bases. Germline V CDR1 and CDR2: MDHEN, SYDVKM. V was cut by 3 bases and J by 5 bases, with 16 bases left in between. The CDR3 covers 15 residues. CDR3 protein: CASSLREGPRETQYF. The CDR3 DNA follows: TGTGCCAGCAGTTTGCGGGAAGGGCCTAGGGAGACCCAGTACTTC.

This clonotype turned up a few times. V gene TRBV5-1 combines with J gene TRBJ2-7; possible D gene TRBD2, 6 bases. Trimming took 1 base from V and 2 from J, leaving 13 bases between them. In germline, CDR1 is SGHRS, CDR2 YFSETQ. The CDR3 covers 15 residues. The CDR3: CASSLMEGSPYEQYF. Here the CDR3 DNA reads TGCGCCAGCAGCTTGATGGAGGGGTCACCCTACGAGCAGTACTTC.

This clonotype came up many times. The CDR3: CASGGLLSTDTQYF. DNA for the CDR3: TGCGCCAGCGGGGGCCTTCTTAGCACAGATACGCAGTATTTT. This chain joins TRBV4-3 and TRBJ2-3; tentatively, D is TRBD1 (6 bases). The germline V and J ends were trimmed by 8 bases and 0 bases, with 12 bases remaining between them. CDR3 length: 14 amino acids. Looked up from germline, CDR1 is LGHNA and CDR2 is YSLEER.

The rearrangement joins TRBV4-3 to TRBJ2-7; 8 bases are a match to TRBD2. Germline V gene sequence: CDR1 LGHNA, CDR2 YSLEER. This CDR3 region has 15 residues. V shed 2 bases and J 3 bases; nucleotides not matched to a gene: 6. The CDR3 loop is CASSQLGSGGYEQYF. The CDR3 coding sequence is TGCGCCAGCAGCCAATTGGGGAGCGGGGGCTACGAGCAGTACTTC.

This clonotype was found a few times. Here the CDR3 DNA reads TGTGCCAGCAGCTTAATCAGGGAGGGGGAAGCTTTCTTT. Amino acid sequence: CASSLIREGEAFF. The J gene is TRBJ1-1, the V gene TRBV7-2, with D possibly matching TRBD1 (5 bases). Trimming removed 2 bases at V and 8 bases at J, with 12 bases between. The CDR3 has 13 amino acids. Germline CDR1 and CDR2: SGHTA and FQGNSA.

In this sample, this clonotype turned up a few times. This chain links TRBV4-2 with TRBJ2-1; 8 bases map to TRBD2. The CDR3 runs to 13 residues. After removal of 3 bases from V and 8 bases from J, the junction contained 3 bases not matched to a gene. Germline V gives CDR1 LGHNA, CDR2 YNFKEQ. CDR3 in DNA: TGTGCCAGCAGCCATACGGGGGGGCATGAGCAGTTCTTC. Amino acids: CASSHTGGHEQFF.

V is TRBV6-5 and J is TRBJ1-6, with 9 bases matching TRBD1. Germline CDR1 and CDR2: MNHEY and SVGAGI. V lost 6 bases and J lost 9; bases outside the gene matches: 3. The CDR3 extends over 13 amino acids. The DNA for the CDR3 is TGTGCCAGCAGCGACAGGGGGAGTTCACCCCTCCACTTT. Translating gives CASSDRGSSPLHF.

This clonotype has a handful of counts. The chain carries TRBV18 and TRBJ2-1; 8 positions match TRBD2. V shed 7 bases and J 8 bases; nucleotides not matched to a gene: 13. CDR3 length: 15 residues. CDR1 is KGHSH, CDR2 LQKENI, per germline. CDR3 region: CASLASTGTRDEQFF. CDR3 DNA: TGTGCCAGCTTAGCATCAACAGGGACTAGGGATGAGCAGTTCTTC.

The table lists this clonotype with a few counts. This chain links TRBV9 with TRBJ1-2; D not resolved. The CDR3 contains 14 residues. CDR1 is SGDLS, CDR2 YYNGEE, per germline. The ends were cut back, 0 bases at V and 2 bases at J, with 8 bases in the middle. The CDR3 is CASSVVPQNYGYTF. The CDR3 nucleotides are TGTGCCAGCAGCGTAGTACCGCAAAACTATGGCTACACCTTC.

The chain joins TRBV15 to TRBJ1-4; 7 positions match TRBD1. V gave up 6 bases and J gave up 6 bases; unmatched junction bases: 7. CDR1 LNHNV and CDR2 YYDKDF come from the germline V gene (reference sequence). This CDR3 comprises 14 residues. Written as DNA, the CDR3 is TGTGCCACCAGTCTAAGACAGGGCGATGAAAAACTGTTTTTT. It codes for CATSLRQGDEKLFF.

The chain has TRBV12-3 or TRBV12-4 and TRBJ1-1, with a possible D match to TRBD1 (5 bases). V dropped 3 bases and J dropped 0 bases, with 11 bases sitting between them. The CDR3 is made up of 15 amino acids. CDR3 sequence reads: CASSLRGDLNTEAFF. The CDR3 nucleotides are TGTGCCAGCAGTTTGAGGGGAGATCTGAACACTGAAGCTTTCTTT.

With regard to this clonotype: Compared with germline, one end of the junction differs, possibly owing to a read error. This sequence joins TRBV6-6 and TRBJ1-1; TRBD1 matches at 7 bases. The CDR3 is 13 residues long. The germline V gene has CDR1 MNHNY and CDR2 SVGAGI (reference sequence). DNA of the CDR3: TGTGCCAGCAGTGACTCAGGGGGGACTGAAGCTTTCTTT. Protein: CASSDSGGTEAFF.